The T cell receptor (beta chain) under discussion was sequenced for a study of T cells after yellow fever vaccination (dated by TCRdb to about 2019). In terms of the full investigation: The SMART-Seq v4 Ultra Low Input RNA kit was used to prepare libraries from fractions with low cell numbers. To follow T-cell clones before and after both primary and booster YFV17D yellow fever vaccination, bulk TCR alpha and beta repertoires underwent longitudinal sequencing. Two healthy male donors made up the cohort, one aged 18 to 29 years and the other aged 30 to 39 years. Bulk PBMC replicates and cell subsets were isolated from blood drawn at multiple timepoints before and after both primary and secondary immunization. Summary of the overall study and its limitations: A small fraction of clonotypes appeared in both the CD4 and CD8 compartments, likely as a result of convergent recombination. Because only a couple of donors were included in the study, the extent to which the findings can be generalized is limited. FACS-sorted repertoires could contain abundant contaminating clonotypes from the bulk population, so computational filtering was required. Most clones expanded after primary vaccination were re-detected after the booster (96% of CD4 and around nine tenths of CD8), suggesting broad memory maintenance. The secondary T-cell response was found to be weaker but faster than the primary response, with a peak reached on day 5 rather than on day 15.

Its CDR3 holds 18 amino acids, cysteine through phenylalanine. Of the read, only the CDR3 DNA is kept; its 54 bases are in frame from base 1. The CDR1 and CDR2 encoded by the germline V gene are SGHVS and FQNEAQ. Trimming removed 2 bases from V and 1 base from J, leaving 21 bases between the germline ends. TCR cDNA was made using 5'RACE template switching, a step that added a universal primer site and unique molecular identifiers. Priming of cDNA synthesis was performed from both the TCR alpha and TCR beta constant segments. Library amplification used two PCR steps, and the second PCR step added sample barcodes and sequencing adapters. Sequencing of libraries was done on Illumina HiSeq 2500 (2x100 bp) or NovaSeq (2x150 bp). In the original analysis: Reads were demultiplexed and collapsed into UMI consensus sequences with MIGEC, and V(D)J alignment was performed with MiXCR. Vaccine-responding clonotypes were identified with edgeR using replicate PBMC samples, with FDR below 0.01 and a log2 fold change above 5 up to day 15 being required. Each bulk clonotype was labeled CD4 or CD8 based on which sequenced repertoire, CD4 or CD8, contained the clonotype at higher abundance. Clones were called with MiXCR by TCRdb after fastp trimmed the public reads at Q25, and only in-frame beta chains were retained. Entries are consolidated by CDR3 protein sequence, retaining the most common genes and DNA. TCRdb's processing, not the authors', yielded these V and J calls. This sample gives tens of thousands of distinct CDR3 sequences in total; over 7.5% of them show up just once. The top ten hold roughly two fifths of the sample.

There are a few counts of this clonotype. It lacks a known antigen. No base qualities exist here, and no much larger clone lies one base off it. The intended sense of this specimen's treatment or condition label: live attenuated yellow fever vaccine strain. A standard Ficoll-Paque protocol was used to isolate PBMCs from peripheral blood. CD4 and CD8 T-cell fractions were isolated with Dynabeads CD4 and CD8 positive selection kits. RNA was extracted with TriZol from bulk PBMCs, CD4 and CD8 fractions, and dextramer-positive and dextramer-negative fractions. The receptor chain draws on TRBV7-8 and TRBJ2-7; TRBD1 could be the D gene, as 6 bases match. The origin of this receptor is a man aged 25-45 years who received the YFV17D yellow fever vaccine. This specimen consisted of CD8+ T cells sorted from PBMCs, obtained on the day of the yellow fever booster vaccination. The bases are TGTGCCAGCAGCTTATCCAACAGGGCGACGTCGAGTTCCTACGAGCAGTACTTC. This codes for CASSLSNRATSSSYEQYF. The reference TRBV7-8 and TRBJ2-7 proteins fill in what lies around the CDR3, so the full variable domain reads GAGVSQSPRYKVAKRGQDVALRCDPISGHVSLFWYQQALGQGPEFLTYFQNEAQLDKSGLPSDRFFAERPEGSVSTLKIQRTQQEDSAVYLCASSLSNRATSSSYEQYFGPGTRLTVT.